This T cell receptor beta chain is from a study of shared clonotypes between healthy human individuals. On the study more broadly: For every donor, three CD4 naive, three CD4 memory, two CD8 naive and one CD8 memory plates were used.

In the case of this clone: As yet, its antigen is unknown. At the DNA level, this CDR3 is encoded by other sequences in the same sample as well.

Clones were read by immunoSEQ multiplex PCR, and TCRdb kept only the in-frame ones, dropping some. Here the sample spans about 2.4 million clones, around 94% being singletons. Free of recent acute infections or vaccinations, the donors were healthy HIV-negative adults. Points from the study as a whole: Rarefaction showed sorted-subset sequencing was incomplete despite large depth.

The ends were cut back, 1 base at V and 5 bases at J, with 3 bases in the middle. This CDR3 is 11 amino acids long. Per the germline V gene, CDR1 is SGHRS and CDR2 is YFSETQ. This chain connects TRBV5-1 to TRBJ2-5; the D is unclear. The clonotype comes from a young man in good health. The sample comprised naive CD4+ T cells sorted from blood. Subset described: CD45RA+ positively selected. DNA for the CDR3: TGCGCCAGCAGCTTGAGGGAGACCCAGTACTTC. Protein sequence: CASSLRETQYF.